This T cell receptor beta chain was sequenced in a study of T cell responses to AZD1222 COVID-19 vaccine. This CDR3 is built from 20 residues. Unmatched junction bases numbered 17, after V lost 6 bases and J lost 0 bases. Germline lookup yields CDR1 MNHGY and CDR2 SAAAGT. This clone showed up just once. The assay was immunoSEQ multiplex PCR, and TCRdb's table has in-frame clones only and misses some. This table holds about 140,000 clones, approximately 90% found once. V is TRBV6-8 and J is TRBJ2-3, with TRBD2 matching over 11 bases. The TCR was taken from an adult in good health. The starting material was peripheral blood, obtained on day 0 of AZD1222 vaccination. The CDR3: CASSRRGTSGPRRSTDTQYF. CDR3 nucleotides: TGTGCCAGCAGCCGACGGGGGACTAGCGGACCGCGGAGGAGCACAGATACGCAGTATTTT.